What follows describes a single TCR beta chain. Its antigen is as yet unknown. cDNA libraries for TRB were generated by 5' RACE incorporating UMI labels. From the 5' RACE reads, TCRdb lists one entry per CDR3 protein and no DNA. This sample's clone table lists roughly 130,000 distinct CDR3 sequences. These data are taken from a study of CXCR3-negative and CXCR3-positive naive CD8 T cells. CDR3 length equals 16 residues. CDR1 MDHEN and CDR2 SYDVKM come from the germline V gene. Broader study findings: Researchers report that CXCR3-positive naive cells carry more hydrophobic TRB CDR3s than CXCR3-negative naive cells.

This receptor was identified in a human donor in good health. Some clones in this sample may be carry-over from other donors' samples. The sample consisted of naive CXCR3+ CD8+ T cells from blood. As for subset: CD45RO-CCR7+CD27+CD95- naive CD8+ T cells expressing CXCR3 (TNR3+). V usage is TRBV28 and J usage is TRBJ2-3; TCRdb picks TRBD1, but there is no DNA to check that call. The chain's CDR3 is CASSFFRVSSTDTQYF.